Given below is one T cell receptor (beta chain) in context. The protocol was immunoSEQ multiplex PCR, while the TCRdb copy is restricted to in-frame clones and leaves out a portion. Of just under 95,000 clones in the sample, 83% were seen once. This CDR3 region has 14 residues. Germline lookup yields CDR1 SGHDN and CDR2 FVKESK. V lost 4 bases to trimming and J lost 1 base, with 10 bases between them. Time point noted: baseline, week 1 (first vaccination visit). Indicated treatment: pre-vaccination baseline after standard-of-care therapy. The sample is drawn from a study of a mutant IDH1 vaccine in newly diagnosed glioma. About the research overall: Treated patients had a mean age of around 39 years and a sex split that was roughly 60% male and about 38% female.

The TCR comes from a woman aged 45-65 years with glioma. Sample: PBMCs, taken from a glioma patient treated with radiotherapy, temozolomide or both. The genes are TRBV14 and TRBJ1-1, with D possibly matching TRBD1 (5 bases). CDR3 DNA: TGTGCCAGCAGCCCCCACGGGGCGAACACTGAAGCTTTCTTT. It encodes CASSPHGANTEAFF.